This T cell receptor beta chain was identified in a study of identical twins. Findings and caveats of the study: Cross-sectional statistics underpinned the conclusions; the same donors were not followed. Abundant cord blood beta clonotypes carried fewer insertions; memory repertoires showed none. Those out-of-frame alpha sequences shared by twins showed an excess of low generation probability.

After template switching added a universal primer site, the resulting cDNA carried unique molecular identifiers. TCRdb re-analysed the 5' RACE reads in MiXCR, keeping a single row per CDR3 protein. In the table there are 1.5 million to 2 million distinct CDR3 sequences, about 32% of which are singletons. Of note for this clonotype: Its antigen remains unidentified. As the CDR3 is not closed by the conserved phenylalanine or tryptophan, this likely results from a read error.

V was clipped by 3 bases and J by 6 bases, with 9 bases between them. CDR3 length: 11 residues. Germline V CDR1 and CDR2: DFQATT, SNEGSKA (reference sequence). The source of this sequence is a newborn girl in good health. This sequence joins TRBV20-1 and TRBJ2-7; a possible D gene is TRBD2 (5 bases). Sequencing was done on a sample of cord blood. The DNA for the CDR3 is TGCAGTGCTAGGACTATCAGCGAGCAGTACTGC. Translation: CSARTISEQYC.